This entry lists 21 T cell receptor beta chains sequenced from one sample in a study of chemoradiotherapy in HPV16-positive cancers. Produced via immunoSEQ multiplex PCR; TCRdb's table is partial and in-frame only. The data contain roughly 23,000 clones, just under 75% of them singletons. Collection took place from a patient who underwent chemoradiotherapy. The receptors come from a human donor with HPV-associated anogenital cancer.

This chain links TRBV5-6 with TRBJ1-2, with 8 nucleotides matching TRBD1. Germline CDR1 is SGHDT and CDR2 is YYEEEE. Trimming cost V 0 bases and J 2 bases; bases outside gene matches: 3. This CDR3 comprises 15 residues. DNA for the CDR3: TGTGCCAGCAGCTTGGTGGACAGGGCGAACTATGGCTACACCTTC. Translating gives CASSLVDRANYGYTF.

As DNA, the CDR3 is TGCGCCAGCAGCTCTAGCGGGACAGGGGGGGGTGAGCAGTTCTTC. Its protein is CASSSSGTGGGEQFF. The chain combines TRBV5-1 with TRBJ2-1, with 11 bases matching TRBD1. The CDR3 runs to 15 residues. The germline V gene has CDR1 SGHRS and CDR2 YFSETQ. V was clipped by 3 bases and J by 9 bases; unmatched bases: 8.

The chain combines TRBV28 with TRBJ1-2; no clear D. CDR3 length: 15 residues. With 4 bases removed from V and 4 bases from J, the gap between germline ends came to 16 bases. Germline V gives CDR1 MDHEN, CDR2 SYDVKM. CDR3 protein: CASSSRAFWGYGYTF. The CDR3 DNA follows: TGTGCCAGCAGTTCGAGGGCCTTCTGGGGCTATGGCTACACCTTC.

The chain links TRBV6-6 to TRBJ2-1, with 9 bases fitting TRBD2. Germline lookup yields CDR1 MNHNY and CDR2 SVGAGI (reference sequence). The trim removed 0 bases at V and 9 bases at J, leaving 3 bases unmatched. The CDR3 extends over 14 amino acids. As DNA, the CDR3 is TGTGCCAGCAGTTACTCAGCGGGGGGAGGTGAGCAGTTCTTC. Protein sequence: CASSYSAGGGEQFF.

The chain recombines TRBV5-6 with TRBJ2-5; 9 positions agree with TRBD2. The length of the CDR3 is 17 residues. Germline-derived CDR1 and CDR2 are SGHDT and YYEEEE. V lost 5 bases to trimming and J lost 2 bases; unmatched junction nucleotides: 13. In DNA, the CDR3 is TGTGCCAGCAGGAAGGGGGTCCGGCTAGCGGGACAAGAGACCCAGTACTTC. Translation: CASRKGVRLAGQETQYF. The full variable domain, completed using reference TRBV5-6 and TRBJ2-5, is DAGVTQSPTHLIKTRGQQVTLRCSPKSGHDTVSWYQQALGQGPQFIFQYYEEEERQRGNFPDRFSGHQFPNYSSELNVNALLLGDSALYLCASRKGVRLAGQETQYFGPGTRLLVL.

V and J are TRBV25-1 and TRBJ2-3; TRBD2 aligns across 8 bases. Germline CDR1 reads MGHDK; CDR2 reads SYGVNS. Unmatched junction bases numbered 7, after V lost 2 bases and J lost 3 bases. The CDR3 contains 16 residues. DNA for the CDR3: TGTGCCAGCAGTGAAAGTGCAGCGGGAGTAACAGATACGCAGTATTTT. Translation: CASSESAAGVTDTQYF.

This chain connects TRBV7-2 to TRBJ1-4; D gene unclear. The CDR3 runs 13 residues. Per germline, CDR1 SGHTA and CDR2 FQGNSA. V was pared by 5 bases and J by 3 bases, with 7 bases between. Written as DNA, the CDR3 is TGTGCCAGCAGCGGAGGACCTAATGAAAAACTGTTTTTT. It encodes CASSGGPNEKLFF.

The CDR3 protein is CAWSPFGQNYGYTF. The CDR3 coding sequence is TGTGCCTGGAGTCCCTTTGGACAGAACTATGGCTACACCTTC. The V call is TRBV30, the J call TRBJ1-2; weak D call: TRBD1 (6 bases). The CDR3 totals 14 residues. Germline V gene data show CDR1 as GTSNPN and CDR2 as SVGIG (reference sequence). With 2 bases removed from V and 2 bases from J, the gap between germline ends came to 12 bases. The full variable domain, rest sourced from reference TRBV30 and TRBJ1-2, is SQTIHQWPATLVQPVGSPLSLECTVEGTSNPNLYWYRQAAGRGLQLLFYSVGIGQISSEVPQNLSASRPQDRQFILSSKKLLLSDSGFYLCAWSPFGQNYGYTFGSGTRLTVV.

The chain is built from TRBV2 and TRBJ1-3, with D unclear. CDR1 is SNHLY and CDR2 is FYNNEI in the germline V gene. The CDR3 contains 12 residues. CDR3: CGAKGSGNTIYF. DNA for the CDR3: TGTGGGGCGAAGGGCTCTGGAAACACCATATATTTT.

The chain is built from TRBV19 and TRBJ1-2; 9 bases are a match to TRBD1. Germline CDR1 reads LNHDA; CDR2 reads SQIVND (reference sequence). CDR3 size: 12 residues. The V segment lost 8 bases and the J segment 3 bases; nucleotides outside the gene matches: 1. CDR3 loop: CASGDRDYGYTF. CDR3 DNA: TGTGCCAGTGGGGACAGGGACTATGGCTACACCTTC.

The count of this clone is one. This sample includes further DNA sequences coding for the same CDR3. V and J are TRBV5-1 and TRBJ1-1, with 9 bases that match TRBD1. The CDR3 sequence is 15 residues long. Per germline, CDR1 SGHRS and CDR2 YFSETQ. Trimming took 8 bases from V and 5 from J; bases not matched to a gene: 13. The CDR3 coding sequence is TGCGCCAGTAGCCCACACAGGGGGCGATGGACTGAAGCTTTCTTT. Translating gives CASSPHRGRWTEAFF.

CDR3 amino acids: CASSIRNSPLHF. CDR3 bases: TGTGCCAGTAGTATTAGGAATTCACCCCTCCACTTT. The rearrangement links TRBV19 to TRBJ1-6; D gene uncertain. CDR1 is LNHDA, CDR2 SQIVND, per germline (reference sequence). This CDR3 region has 12 residues. V was clipped by 3 bases and J by 7 bases, with 4 bases between them.

J is TRBJ2-1 and V is TRBV19; 8 bases are a match to TRBD2. The CDR3 sequence is 13 residues long. Unmatched junction bases numbered 4, after V lost 6 bases and J lost 6 bases. The germline CDR1 and CDR2 sequences are LNHDA and SQIVND (reference sequence). The CDR3 sequence is CASRPAGGNEQFF. The CDR3 region has the DNA TGTGCCAGTAGACCCGCGGGGGGCAATGAGCAGTTCTTC.

The chain couples TRBV4-2 to TRBJ2-1; possible D gene TRBD2, 5 bases. The CDR3 has 16 amino acids. V was trimmed by 7 bases and J by 2 bases, leaving 18 bases between them. In germline, CDR1 is LGHNA, CDR2 YNFKEQ. The CDR3, as DNA: TGTGCCAGCACCCCACGGGAAGGAGATCCCTACAATGAGCAGTTCTTC. Translated, it gives CASTPREGDPYNEQFF.

This clone was picked up a small number of times. The V call is TRBV6-5, the J call TRBJ1-1; D is possibly TRBD1 (5 bases). In germline, CDR1 is MNHEY, CDR2 SVGAGI. The V gene lost 2 bases and the J gene lost 3 bases, with 13 bases spanning the gap. This CDR3 region has 15 residues. The CDR3 spells CASSYKGWYDTEAFF. The CDR3 bases are TGTGCCAGCAGTTACAAGGGGTGGTATGACACTGAAGCTTTCTTT.

The rearrangement joins TRBV5-1 to TRBJ1-1; D might be TRBD1 (5 bases). The germline CDR1 and CDR2 sequences are SGHRS and YFSETQ. Trimming removed 5 bases from V and 4 bases from J, with 12 bases in between. The CDR3 length is 13 residues. The CDR3 is CASRGDVGTEAFF. Written as DNA, the CDR3 is TGCGCCAGCAGGGGGGACGTCGGCACTGAAGCTTTCTTT.

J is TRBJ1-4 and V is TRBV15, with D perhaps matching TRBD1 (6 bases). The germline gives CDR1 LNHNV, CDR2 YYDKDF (reference sequence). The germline V and J ends were trimmed by 0 bases and 16 bases, with 27 bases remaining between them. This CDR3 contains 17 residues. CDR3 DNA sequence: TGTGCCACCAGCAGAGATGTCCAAGGGGGGGAGGCTATGTTCGAGTTTTTT. This gives the protein CATSRDVQGGEAMFEFF.

The rearrangement links TRBV5-1 to TRBJ2-6, with D hard to call. V was pared by 4 bases and J by 0 bases, with 17 bases between. The germline gives CDR1 SGHRS, CDR2 YFSETQ. The CDR3 covers 18 residues. CDR3 in DNA: TGCGCCAGCAGCCCGAGGCGCCATGAGTTCTCTGGGGCCAACGTCCTGACTTTC. It is translated as CASSPRRHEFSGANVLTF.

The CDR3 loop is CASSSKLKNTEAFF. CDR3 nucleotides: TGTGCCAGCAGCTCCAAACTTAAGAACACTGAAGCTTTCTTT. The J gene is TRBJ1-1, the V gene TRBV5-6, with D hard to call. Germline CDR1 and CDR2: SGHDT and YYEEEE. The CDR3 totals 14 residues. The V gene lost 3 bases and the J gene lost 1 base, with 10 bases spanning the gap.

CDR3 region: CASSLKGEEKLFF. The CDR3 coding sequence is TGTGCCAGCAGCTTGAAAGGGGAGGAAAAACTGTTTTTT. The J gene is TRBJ1-4, the V gene TRBV5-6; possibly TRBD1 for D (5 bases). From germline, CDR1 is SGHDT and CDR2 YYEEEE. This CDR3 contains 13 residues. With 1 base removed from V and 8 bases from J, the gap between germline ends came to 9 bases.

The chain has TRBV7-9 and TRBJ2-3; tentative D call: TRBD1 (6 bases). Germline V lookup: CDR1 SEHNR, CDR2 FQNEAQ (reference sequence). V lost 5 bases and J 0 bases, leaving 15 bases between the germline ends. The CDR3 has 16 amino acids. The CDR3 protein is CASSLRQALSTDTQYF. CDR3 DNA: TGTGCCAGCAGCCTAAGACAGGCCCTAAGCACAGATACGCAGTATTTT.